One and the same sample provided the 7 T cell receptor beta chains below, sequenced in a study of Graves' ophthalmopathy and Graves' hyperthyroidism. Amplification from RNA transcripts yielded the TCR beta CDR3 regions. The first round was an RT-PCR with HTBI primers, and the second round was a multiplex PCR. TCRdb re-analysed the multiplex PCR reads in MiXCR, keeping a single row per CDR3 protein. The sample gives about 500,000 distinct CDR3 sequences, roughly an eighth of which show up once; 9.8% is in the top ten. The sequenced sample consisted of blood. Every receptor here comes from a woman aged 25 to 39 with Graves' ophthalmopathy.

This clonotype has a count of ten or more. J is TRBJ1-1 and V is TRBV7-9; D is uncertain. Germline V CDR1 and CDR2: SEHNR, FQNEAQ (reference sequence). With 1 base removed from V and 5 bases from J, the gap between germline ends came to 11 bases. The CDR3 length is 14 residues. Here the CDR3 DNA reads TGTGCCAGCAGCTTAGGCAGCCGAACGACTGAAGCTTTCTTT. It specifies CASSLGSRTTEAFF. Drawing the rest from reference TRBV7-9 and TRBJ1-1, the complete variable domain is DTGVSQNPRHKITKRGQNVTFRCDPISEHNRLYWYRQTLGQGPEFLTYFQNEAQLEKSRLLSDRFSAERPKGSFSTLEIQRTEQGDSAMYLCASSLGSRTTEAFFGQGTRLTVV.

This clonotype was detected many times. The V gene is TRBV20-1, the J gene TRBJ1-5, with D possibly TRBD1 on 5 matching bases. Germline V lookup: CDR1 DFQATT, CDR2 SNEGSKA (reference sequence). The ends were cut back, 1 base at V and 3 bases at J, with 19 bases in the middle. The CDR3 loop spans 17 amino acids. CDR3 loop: CSARAKVRTPDNQPQHF. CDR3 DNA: TGCAGTGCTAGAGCTAAGGTTAGGACACCTGACAATCAGCCCCAGCATTTT.

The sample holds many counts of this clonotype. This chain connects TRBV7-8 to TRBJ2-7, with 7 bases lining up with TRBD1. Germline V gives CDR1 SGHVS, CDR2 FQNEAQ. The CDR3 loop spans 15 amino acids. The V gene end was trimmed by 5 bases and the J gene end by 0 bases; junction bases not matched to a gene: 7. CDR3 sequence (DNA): TGTGCCAGCAGCAGACGGGACAGACACTCCTACGAGCAGTACTTC. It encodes CASSRRDRHSYEQYF.

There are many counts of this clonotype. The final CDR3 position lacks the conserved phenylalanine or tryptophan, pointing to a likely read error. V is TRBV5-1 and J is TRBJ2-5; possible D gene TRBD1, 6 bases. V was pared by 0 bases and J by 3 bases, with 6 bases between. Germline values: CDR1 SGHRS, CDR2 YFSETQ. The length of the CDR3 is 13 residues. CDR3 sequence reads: CASSLDREETQYL. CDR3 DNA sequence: TGCGCCAGCAGCTTGGACAGGGAAGAGACCCAGTACTTG.

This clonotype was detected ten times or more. The chain's CDR3 is CASSFQTDYEQYF. In DNA, the CDR3 is TGTGCCAGCAGTTTTCAGACAGACTACGAGCAGTACTTC. The rearrangement joins TRBV12-3 or TRBV12-4 to TRBJ2-7, with D tentatively TRBD1 (5 bases). This CDR3 region has 13 residues. Trimming took 3 bases from V and 3 from J, leaving 9 bases between them.

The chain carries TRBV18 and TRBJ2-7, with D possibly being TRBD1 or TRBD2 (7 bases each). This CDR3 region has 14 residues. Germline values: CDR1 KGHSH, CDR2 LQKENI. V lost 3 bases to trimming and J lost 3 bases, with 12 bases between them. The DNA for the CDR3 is TGTGCCAGCTCACCGACAGGGACTATCTACGAGCAGTACTTC. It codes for CASSPTGTIYEQYF.

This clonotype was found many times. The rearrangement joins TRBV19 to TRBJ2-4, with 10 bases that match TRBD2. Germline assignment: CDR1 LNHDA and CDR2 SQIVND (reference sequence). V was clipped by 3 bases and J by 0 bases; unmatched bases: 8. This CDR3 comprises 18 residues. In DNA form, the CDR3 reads TGTGCCAGTAGTATTGGGCTAGCGGGAGTTACAGCCAAAAACATTCAGTACTTC. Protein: CASSIGLAGVTAKNIQYF. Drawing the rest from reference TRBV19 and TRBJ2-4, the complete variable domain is DGGITQSPKYLFRKEGQNVTLSCEQNLNHDAMYWYRQDPGQGLRLIYYSQIVNDFQKGDIAEGYSVSREKKESFPLTVTSAQKNPTAFYLCASSIGLAGVTAKNIQYFGAGTRLSVL.